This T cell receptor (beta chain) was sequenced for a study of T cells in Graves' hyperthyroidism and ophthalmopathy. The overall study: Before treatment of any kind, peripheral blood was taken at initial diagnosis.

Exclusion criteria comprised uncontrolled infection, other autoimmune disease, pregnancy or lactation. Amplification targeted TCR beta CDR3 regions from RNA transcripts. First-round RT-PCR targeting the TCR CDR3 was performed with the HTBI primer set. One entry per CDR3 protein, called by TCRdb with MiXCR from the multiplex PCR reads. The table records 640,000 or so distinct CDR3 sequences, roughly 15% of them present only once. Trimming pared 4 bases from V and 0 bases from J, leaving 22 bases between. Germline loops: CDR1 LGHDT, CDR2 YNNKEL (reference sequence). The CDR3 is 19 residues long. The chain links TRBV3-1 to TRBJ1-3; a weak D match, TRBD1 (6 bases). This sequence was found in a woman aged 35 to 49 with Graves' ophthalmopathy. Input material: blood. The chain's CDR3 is CASSPTAHRTGNSGNTIYF. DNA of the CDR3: TGTGCCAGCAGCCCTACCGCTCATCGTACAGGGAACTCTGGAAACACCATATATTTT.